The present T cell receptor beta chain was sequenced within a study of blood T cell repertoires in COVID-19. Study as a whole: Sites across the United States, Italy and Spain contributed samples from acute and convalescent COVID-19. Sources were T cells, B-cell-depleted T cells, or PBMCs; the material itself was cDNA or gDNA.

Authors' data handling: The assay estimated nucleated cells by amplifying reference gene primers. Repertoires were generated with immunoSEQ multiplex PCR, while TCRdb's copy carries only in-frame clones and drops some. That table gives V, J and clone size, and the DNA gave D and trimming. Seen here are some 140,000 clones, around 80% observed once, and the top ten hold 10% to 15%. Trimming pared 2 bases from V and 10 bases from J, leaving 12 bases between. The germline gives CDR1 SGHRS, CDR2 YFSETQ. This CDR3 contains 12 residues. This clone is a singleton in its sample. The chain uses TRBV5-1 and TRBJ1-1; D is perhaps TRBD1 (5 bases). Sequenced sample: peripheral blood. The sequence was collected from a man older than 75 with acute or convalescent COVID-19. CDR3 residues: CASSLQWGLAFF. Written as DNA, the CDR3 is TGCGCCAGCAGCTTACAATGGGGACTAGCTTTCTTT. The full variable domain, its missing parts supplied by reference TRBV5-1 and TRBJ1-1, is KAGVTQTPRYLIKTRGQQVTLSCSPISGHRSVSWYQQTPGQGLQFLFEYFSETQRNKGNFPGRFSGRQFSNSRSEMNVSTLELGDSALYLCASSLQWGLAFFGQGTRLTVV.